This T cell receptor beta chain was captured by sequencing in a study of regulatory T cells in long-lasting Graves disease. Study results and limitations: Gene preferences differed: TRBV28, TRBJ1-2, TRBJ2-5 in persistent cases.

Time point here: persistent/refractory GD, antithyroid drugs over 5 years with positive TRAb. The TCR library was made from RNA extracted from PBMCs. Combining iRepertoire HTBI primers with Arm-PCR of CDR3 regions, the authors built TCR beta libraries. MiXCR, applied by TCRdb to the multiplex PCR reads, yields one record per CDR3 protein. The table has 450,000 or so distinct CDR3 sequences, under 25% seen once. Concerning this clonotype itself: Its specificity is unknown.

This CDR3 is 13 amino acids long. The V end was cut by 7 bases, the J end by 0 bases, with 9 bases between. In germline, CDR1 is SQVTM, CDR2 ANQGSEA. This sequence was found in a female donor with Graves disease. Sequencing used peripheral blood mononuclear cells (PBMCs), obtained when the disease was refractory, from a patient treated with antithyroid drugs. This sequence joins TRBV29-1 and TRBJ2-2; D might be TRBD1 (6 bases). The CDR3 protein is CSARTANTGELFF. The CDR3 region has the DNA TGCAGCGCACGGACAGCGAACACCGGGGAGCTGTTTTTT.